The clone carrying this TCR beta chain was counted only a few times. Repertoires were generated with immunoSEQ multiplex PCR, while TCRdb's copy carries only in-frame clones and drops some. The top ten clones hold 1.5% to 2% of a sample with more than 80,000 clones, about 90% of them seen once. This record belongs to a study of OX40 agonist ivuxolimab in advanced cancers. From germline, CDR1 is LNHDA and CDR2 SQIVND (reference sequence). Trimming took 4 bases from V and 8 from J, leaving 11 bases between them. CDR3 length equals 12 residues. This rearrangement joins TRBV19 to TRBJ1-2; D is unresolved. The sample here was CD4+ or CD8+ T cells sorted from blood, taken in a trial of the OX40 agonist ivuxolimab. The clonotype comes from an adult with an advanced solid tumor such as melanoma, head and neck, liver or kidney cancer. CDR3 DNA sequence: TGTGCCAGTAGTAGGTGGGGAGGAGGCTACACCTTC. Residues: CASSRWGGGYTF.